This T cell receptor beta chain stems from a study of CD8+ T cells in alopecia areata. Described treatment: oral pan-JAK inhibitor, 5-10 mg twice daily. Alopecia areata patients had lesional scalp punch biopsies and peripheral blood taken from them. After isolation, RNA underwent reverse transcription to generate cDNA as the sequencing template. Assay used: immunoSEQ multiplex PCR; TCRdb lists only in-frame clones, some missing. This sample has 95,000 to 100,000 clones, with about 60% found just once. The germline gives CDR1 SGHDT, CDR2 YYEEEE. CDR3 length: 13 residues. Trimming cost V 7 bases and J 0 bases; bases outside gene matches: 4.

This receptor was taken from a human donor with alopecia areata. The chain employs TRBV5-6 and TRBJ2-7; TRBD2 matches 7 bases. The material sequenced was CD8+ T cells sorted from blood, taken at approximately week 56, from a patient treated with tofacitinib. The CDR3 region is CASEAGNSYEQYF. The CDR3 coding sequence is TGTGCCAGCGAAGCGGGGAACTCCTACGAGCAGTACTTC.